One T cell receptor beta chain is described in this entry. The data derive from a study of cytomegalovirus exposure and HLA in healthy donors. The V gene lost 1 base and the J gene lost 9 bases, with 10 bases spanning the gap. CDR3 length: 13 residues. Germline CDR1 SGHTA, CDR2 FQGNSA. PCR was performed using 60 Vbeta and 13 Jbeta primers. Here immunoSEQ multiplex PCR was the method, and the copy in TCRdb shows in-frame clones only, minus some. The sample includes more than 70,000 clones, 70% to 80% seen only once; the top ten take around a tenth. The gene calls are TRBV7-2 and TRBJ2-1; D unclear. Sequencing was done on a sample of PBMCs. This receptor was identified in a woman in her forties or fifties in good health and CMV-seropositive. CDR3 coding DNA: TGTGCCAGCAGCTTAGAGCAAGGAGTTGAGCAGTTCTTC. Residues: CASSLEQGVEQFF.